Detailed here is one T cell receptor beta chain. Its target is unknown. The entry originates in a study of OX40 agonist ivuxolimab in advanced cancers. Findings and limits, study-wide: With doses of 0.1-3.0 mg/kg, partial responders showed among the lowest clonal expansion. Undetermined was the antigen specificity of the expanded peripheral T cells.

The CDR3 is 14 amino acids. V was cut by 2 bases and J by 6 bases, with 10 bases left in between. The germline CDR1 and CDR2 sequences are SNHLY and FYNNEI. Produced via immunoSEQ multiplex PCR; TCRdb's table is partial and in-frame only. The profile shows 73,000 or so clones, about 88% of them singletons. This material consisted of CD4+ or CD8+ T cells sorted from blood, taken in a trial of the OX40 agonist ivuxolimab. The clonotype was recovered from an adult with an advanced solid tumor such as melanoma, head and neck, liver or kidney cancer. V and J are TRBV2 and TRBJ1-4; TRBD1 is a possible D gene (5 bases). CDR3 protein: CASSESRVDEKLFF. CDR3 nucleotide sequence: TGTGCCAGCAGTGAAAGCAGGGTAGATGAAAAACTGTTTTTT.